The 25 T cell receptor beta chains below come from one sample, sequenced in a study of blood T cell repertoires in COVID-19 (dated by TCRdb to the early 2020s). The library relied on the immunoSEQ multiplex PCR assay. TCRdb carries this immuneACCESS record with in-frame sequences only. Its versions omit some clonotypes, under half of them owing to an unresolved V gene in the studies checked, with the rest unexplained. The sample includes around 300,000 clones, with 88% observed a single time. The top ten hold about 4.7% of the sample. Material: PBMCs or T cells enriched from blood (not recorded which). These receptors all come from a man aged 25 to 40 who had recovered from COVID-19.

This clone was found once. The chain has TRBV7-9 and TRBJ2-2; TRBD1 aligns across 7 bases. Trimming removed 5 bases from V and 6 bases from J; junction bases left unmatched: 6. The CDR3 runs to 14 residues. In germline, CDR1 is SEHNR, CDR2 FQNEAQ (reference sequence). CDR3 nucleotides: TGTGCCAGCAGCGCCGACAGGGTGTCCGGGGAGCTGTTTTTT. Its translation: CASSADRVSGELFF.

The chain is built from TRBV27 and TRBJ1-6, with 7 bases that match TRBD1. Trimming at V came to 6 bases and at J to 3 bases, leaving 8 bases not matched to a gene. Germline loops: CDR1 MNHEY, CDR2 SMNVEV (reference sequence). This CDR3 contains 16 residues. The CDR3 sequence: CASRRRGRDYNSPLHF. The CDR3 nucleotides read TGTGCCAGCAGGAGAAGGGGGCGCGACTATAATTCACCCCTCCACTTT.

The V call is TRBV5-4, the J call TRBJ2-2; 11 bases fit TRBD1. CDR3 length equals 16 residues. Trimming cost V 3 bases and J 4 bases; bases outside gene matches: 5. In germline, CDR1 is SGHNT, CDR2 YYREEE (reference sequence). CDR3 in DNA: TGTGCCAGCAGCTCCGGACAGGGGGCTGGCACCGGGGAGCTGTTTTTT. The encoded protein is CASSSGQGAGTGELFF.

The chain uses TRBV5-1 and TRBJ2-1; 9 nucleotides align to TRBD1. Germline assignment: CDR1 SGHRS and CDR2 YFSETQ. With V trimmed by 0 bases and J by 2 bases, 3 bases remained unmatched. The CDR3 covers 16 residues. In DNA, the CDR3 is TGCGCCAGCAGCTTGGGGGACAGGGTACCCTACAATGAGCAGTTCTTC. Translated, it gives CASSLGDRVPYNEQFF. Full variable domain (outside the CDR3, taken from reference TRBV5-1 and TRBJ2-1): KAGVTQTPRYLIKTRGQQVTLSCSPISGHRSVSWYQQTPGQGLQFLFEYFSETQRNKGNFPGRFSGRQFSNSRSEMNVSTLELGDSALYLCASSLGDRVPYNEQFFGPGTRLTVL.

The chain recombines TRBV30 with TRBJ1-1; maybe TRBD1 (6 bases). Deletions cut 7 bases from V and 0 bases from J, with 12 bases between. CDR3 size: 13 residues. Germline V gene sequence: CDR1 GTSNPN, CDR2 SVGIG (reference sequence). The CDR3 DNA reads as TGTGCCTCCCAGGGGCCCATGAACACTGAAGCTTTCTTT. Its translation: CASQGPMNTEAFF.

The rearrangement links TRBV2 to TRBJ2-7; 10 positions match TRBD2. The ends lost 6 bases at V and 4 bases at J; junction bases unmatched: 9. Germline CDR1 reads SNHLY; CDR2 reads FYNNEI. This CDR3 region has 15 residues. DNA for the CDR3: TGTGCCAGCAGGCCGGGGACTAGCGCGAAATACGAGCAGTACTTC. This gives the protein CASRPGTSAKYEQYF.

The V and J genes are TRBV5-4 and TRBJ2-2; 7 bases line up with TRBD2. Germline V gives CDR1 SGHNT, CDR2 YYREEE (reference sequence). This CDR3 is 16 amino acids long. The J segment lost 2 bases and the V segment lost 1 base, leaving 5 bases of the junction unmatched. The CDR3 sequence: CASSLRAGTNTGELFF. The CDR3 DNA reads TGTGCCAGCAGCTTGCGAGCGGGGACCAACACCGGGGAGCTGTTTTTT.

The chain uses TRBV6-5 and TRBJ1-2, with D tentatively TRBD1 (6 bases). Germline CDR1 and CDR2: MNHEY and SVGAGI. This CDR3 spans 13 amino acids. Trimming took off 4 bases at V and 4 bases at J, with 10 bases between the two ends. The CDR3 bases are TGTGCCAGCAGTTCCCAGGGGACCTATGGCTACACCTTC. It yields the protein CASSSQGTYGYTF.

This chain links TRBV11-2 with TRBJ2-2; maybe TRBD1 (5 bases). This CDR3 spans 13 amino acids. Trimming took 5 bases from V and 7 from J, leaving 11 bases between them. Germline V gene data show CDR1 as SGHAT and CDR2 as FQNNGV. CDR3 sequence: CASSEKRGGELFF. The CDR3, as DNA: TGTGCCAGCAGCGAGAAAAGGGGCGGGGAGCTGTTTTTT. The full variable domain, with the rest looked up from reference TRBV11-2 and TRBJ2-2, is EAGVAQSPRYKIIEKRQSVAFWCNPISGHATLYWYQQILGQGPKLLIQFQNNGVVDDSQLPKDRFSAERLKGVDSTLKIQPAKLEDSAVYLCASSEKRGGELFFGEGSRLTVL.

CDR3 DNA sequence: TGTGCCAGCAGCGGACTTGGGAGCAATCAGCCCCAGCATTTT. Translated, it gives CASSGLGSNQPQHF. The gene calls are TRBV6-5 and TRBJ1-5; D not resolved. Trimming removed 6 bases at V and 1 base at J, with 10 bases between. Germline CDR1 reads MNHEY; CDR2 reads SVGAGI. This CDR3 spans 14 amino acids.

The chain links TRBV7-9 to TRBJ1-6, with TRBD1 matching over 8 bases. The CDR3 is made up of 13 amino acids. Trimming cost V 5 bases and J 9 bases; bases outside gene matches: 3. Germline V gene lookup returns CDR1 SEHNR and CDR2 FQNEAQ (reference sequence). The DNA for the CDR3 is TGTGCCAGCAGCCTGACAGGGGTTTCACCCCTCCACTTT. Its protein product is CASSLTGVSPLHF.

The chain combines TRBV13 with TRBJ2-2; 7 bases align to TRBD1. Trimming took 0 bases from V and 6 from J; bases not matched to a gene: 1. This CDR3 region has 14 residues. CDR1 and CDR2 from the germline V gene are PRHDT and FYEKMQ (reference sequence). The CDR3 protein is CASSLGDRAGELFF. In nucleotides, the CDR3 is TGTGCCAGCAGCTTAGGAGACAGGGCCGGGGAGCTGTTTTTT.

The CDR3 region is CASSSALPGEQFF. In DNA, the CDR3 is TGTGCCAGCAGTTCCGCACTTCCAGGGGAGCAGTTCTTC. The chain links TRBV6-5 to TRBJ2-1; D is perhaps TRBD1 (5 bases). The CDR3 is 13 amino acids. The germline gives CDR1 MNHEY, CDR2 SVGAGI. The V gene lost 4 bases and the J gene lost 10 bases, with 14 bases spanning the gap.

J is TRBJ1-5 and V is TRBV4-1; D ambiguous. CDR3 length: 16 residues. The germline V gene encodes CDR1 MGHRA and CDR2 YSYEKL. Trimming cost V 3 bases and J 4 bases, with 16 bases left between them. The CDR3 loop reads CASSHGGSEENQPQHF. In DNA, the CDR3 is TGCGCCAGCAGCCACGGAGGGTCCGAGGAAAATCAGCCCCAGCATTTT.

The chain links TRBV6-1 to TRBJ1-5; 7 bases align to TRBD1. The germline V gene encodes CDR1 MNHNS and CDR2 SASEGT. The CDR3 totals 15 residues. The V gene end was trimmed by 2 bases and the J gene end by 4 bases; junction bases not matched to a gene: 5. This chain's CDR3 is CASSEQPTGNQPQHF. CDR3 coding DNA: TGTGCCAGCAGTGAACAACCGACAGGGAATCAGCCCCAGCATTTT.

The chain is built from TRBV6-5 and TRBJ1-2; 9 positions agree with TRBD1. The V gene end was trimmed by 5 bases and the J gene end by 8 bases; junction bases not matched to a gene: 6. This CDR3 contains 13 residues. Looked up from germline, CDR1 is MNHEY and CDR2 is SVGAGI. In nucleotides, the CDR3 is TGTGCCAGCAGTACAGGGGGCTTAGAGGGCTACACCTTC. Translation: CASSTGGLEGYTF.

V is TRBV10-1 and J is TRBJ1-5, with 9 nucleotides matching TRBD1. The CDR3 covers 21 residues. The germline CDR1 and CDR2 sequences are WNHNN and SYGVQD (reference sequence). V lost 4 bases to trimming and J lost 0 bases; unmatched junction nucleotides: 19. This chain's CDR3 is CASSASTATGGLTFSNQPQHF. For the CDR3, the DNA is TGCGCCAGCAGTGCGTCGACCGCAACAGGGGGCCTCACTTTTAGCAATCAGCCCCAGCATTTT.

Only one count was recorded for this clone. The rearrangement uses TRBV11-2 and TRBJ1-4; no clear D. The CDR3 loop spans 15 amino acids. V lost 3 bases, J lost 8 bases, and 16 bases lay in between. Germline CDR1 and CDR2: SGHAT and FQNNGV. The DNA of the CDR3 is TGTGCCAGCAGCTTGGAAGCGGGAAGTGGGGAAAAACTGTTTTTT. This encodes CASSLEAGSGEKLFF.

The chain carries TRBV10-3 and TRBJ2-1; TRBD2 matches 13 bases. Germline CDR1 is ENHRY and CDR2 is SYGVKD. There are 16 residues in the CDR3. Trimming took 4 bases from V and 3 from J; bases not matched to a gene: 3. CDR3 in amino acids: CAISGLAGGGYNEQFF. The CDR3 coding sequence is TGTGCCATCAGTGGACTAGCGGGGGGCGGCTACAATGAGCAGTTCTTC.

This clone was found a few times. This rearrangement joins TRBV3-1 (or the pseudogene TRBV3-2) to TRBJ2-7, with 7 bases aligning to TRBD1. The J segment lost 3 bases and the V segment lost 7 bases, leaving 6 bases of the junction unmatched. Germline CDR1 is LGHDT and CDR2 is YNNKEL (reference sequence). This CDR3 comprises 13 residues. The CDR3 bases are TGTGCCAGCACACGACAGGGAGTCTACGAGCAGTACTTC. It encodes CASTRQGVYEQYF.

About this clone itself: In the same sample, other DNA sequences code for this CDR3. The chain joins TRBV5-1 to TRBJ1-2; perhaps TRBD1 as D (6 bases). Germline lookup yields CDR1 SGHRS and CDR2 YFSETQ. CDR3 length: 14 residues. The V and J ends lost 0 bases and 3 bases respectively, with 9 bases between them. CDR3 in DNA: TGCGCCAGCAGCTTGGCAGGGGCGGACTATGGCTACACCTTC. Protein product: CASSLAGADYGYTF.

V is TRBV6-4 and J is TRBJ2-5; 11 bases agree with TRBD1. V dropped 5 bases and J dropped 2; count of bases not matched to a gene: 4. This CDR3 is 15 amino acids long. The germline CDR1 and CDR2 sequences are MRHNA and SNTAGT. The CDR3 coding sequence is TGTGCCAGCAGTCCCCGGGACAGGGGGCAAGAGACCCAGTACTTC. Translation gives CASSPRDRGQETQYF.

This chain joins TRBV28 and TRBJ2-7; maybe TRBD1 (5 bases). Trimming shortened V by 3 bases and J by 3 bases, and 15 bases separated the two germline ends. This CDR3 region has 15 residues. CDR1 is MDHEN, CDR2 SYDVKM, per germline. The CDR3 sequence is CASSFTGRIIYEQYF. CDR3 coding DNA: TGTGCCAGCAGTTTTACAGGACGGATCATCTACGAGCAGTACTTC.

The V call is TRBV5-8, the J call TRBJ1-4; a possible D gene is TRBD1 (5 bases). V lost 4 bases and J 3 bases, leaving 10 bases between the germline ends. This CDR3 spans 14 amino acids. Germline V lookup: CDR1 SGHTS, CDR2 YDEGEE. The CDR3 nucleotides are TGTGCCAGCAGCCCAGGGCTAGCTAATGAAAAACTGTTTTTT. Translating gives CASSPGLANEKLFF.

V is TRBV5-1 and J is TRBJ2-7; 8 nucleotides agree with TRBD1. V dropped 4 bases and J dropped 6; count of bases not matched to a gene: 9. Germline lookup yields CDR1 SGHRS and CDR2 YFSETQ. The CDR3 extends over 14 amino acids. The CDR3 DNA sequence: TGCGCCAGCAGCCCCCTGGACAGGGCGGGCGAGCAGTACTTC. It translates to CASSPLDRAGEQYF.